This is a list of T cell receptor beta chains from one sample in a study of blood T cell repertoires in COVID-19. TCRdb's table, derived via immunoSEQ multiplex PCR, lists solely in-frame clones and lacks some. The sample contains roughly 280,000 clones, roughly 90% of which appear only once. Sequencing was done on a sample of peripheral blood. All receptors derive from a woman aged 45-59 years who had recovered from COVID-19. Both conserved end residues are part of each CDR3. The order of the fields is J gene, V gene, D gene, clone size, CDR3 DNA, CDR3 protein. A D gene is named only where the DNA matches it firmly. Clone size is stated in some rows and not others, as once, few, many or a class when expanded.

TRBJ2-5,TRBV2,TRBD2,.,TGTGCCAGCAGCGTAGGGAGGGTGAAAGAGACCCAGTACTTC,CASSVGRVKETQYF
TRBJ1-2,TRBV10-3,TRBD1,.,TGTGCCATCAGTGAGTCTCTGACAGGGGGCCCGGTTTATGGCTACACCTTC,CAISESLTGGPVYGYTF
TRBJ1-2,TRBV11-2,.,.,TGTGCCAGCAGCTGGGGGGGGCAGCATAACTATGGCTACACCTTC,CASSWGGQHNYGYTF
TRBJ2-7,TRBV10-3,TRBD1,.,TGTGCCATCAGTGGGGGACAGGCTGCCTACGAGCAGTACTTC,CAISGGQAAYEQYF
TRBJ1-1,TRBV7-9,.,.,TGTGCCAGCAGACCTCAGGTGGGTGGGAACACTGAAGCTTTCTTT,CASRPQVGGNTEAFF
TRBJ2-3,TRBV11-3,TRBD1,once,TGTGCCAGCAGCTCACAGGGGTTGGACACAGATACGCAGTATTTT,CASSSQGLDTDTQYF
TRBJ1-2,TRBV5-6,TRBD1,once,TGTGCCAGCAGCTACGGGACAGGGGGTGGCTACACCTTC,CASSYGTGGGYTF
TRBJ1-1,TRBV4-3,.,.,TGCGCCAGCAGCCAATCCAGCGGGACACGGGTTGAAGCTTTCTTT,CASSQSSGTRVEAFF
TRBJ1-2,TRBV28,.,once,TGTGCCAGCAGTACTGGGGGGTTTTATGGCTACACCTTC,CASSTGGFYGYTF
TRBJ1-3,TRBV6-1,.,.,TGTGCCAGCAGTGAAGCCGGTTCTATCTCTGGAAACACCATATATTTT,CASSEAGSISGNTIYF
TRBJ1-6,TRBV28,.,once,TGTGCCAGCGCGGGGAATTCACCCCTCCACTTT,CASAGNSPLHF
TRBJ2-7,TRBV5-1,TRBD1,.,TGCGCCAGCTCCAACCCGGGGACAGTAGTTAGGAAGTACTTC,CASSNPGTVVRKYF
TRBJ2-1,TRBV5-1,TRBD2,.,TGCGCCAGCAGCACGGCTTCTTCGGGAGGGTGGAATGAGCAGTTCTTC,CASSTASSGGWNEQFF
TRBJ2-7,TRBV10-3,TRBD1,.,TGTGCCATCAGTCCGGGACAGGGGGCTGGGGAGCAGTACTTC,CAISPGQGAGEQYF
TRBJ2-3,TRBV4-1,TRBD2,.,TGCGCCAGCAGCCAAACTGGGTGGCGGGAGAGGACAGATACGCAGTATTTT,CASSQTGWRERTDTQYF
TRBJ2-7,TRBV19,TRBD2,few,TGTGCCAGTAGTAGATCACTAGCGGGGGCACCCTACGAGCAGTACTTC,CASSRSLAGAPYEQYF
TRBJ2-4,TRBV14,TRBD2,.,TGTGCCAGTACCTGGGAGCGGGGGGGCCTAGACATTCAGTACTTC,CASTWERGGLDIQYF
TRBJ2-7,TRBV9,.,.,TGTGCCAGCAGCGTAGGTTACGGCCCAGGGTACGAGCAGTACTTC,CASSVGYGPGYEQYF
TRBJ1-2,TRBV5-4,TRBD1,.,TGTGCCAGCACGCCACAGGGGGCTAACTATGGCTACACCTTC,CASTPQGANYGYTF